The entry below gives a single TCR beta chain sequence along with its context. The data were obtained in a study of T cell responses to AZD1222 COVID-19 vaccine. Repertoires were generated with immunoSEQ multiplex PCR, while TCRdb's copy carries only in-frame clones and drops some. The table includes about 140,000 clones, more than 70% detected once. V was clipped by 3 bases and J by 3 bases, with 4 bases between them. The CDR3 loop spans 12 amino acids. Germline loops: CDR1 KGHSH, CDR2 LQKENI. Sequences were derived from peripheral blood, sampled 28 days after the second AZD1222 dose. V usage is TRBV18 and J usage is TRBJ2-3; D remains ambiguous. The TCR sequence derives from an adult who received the AZD1222 COVID-19 vaccine. CDR3 in DNA: TGTGCCAGCTCACCCCAGACAGATACGCAGTATTTT. As protein: CASSPQTDTQYF.